The 23 T cell receptor beta chains listed next were all sequenced from one sample in a study of regulatory T cells in long-lasting Graves disease. Assembly of TCR beta libraries relied on iRepertoire HTBI primers together with Arm-PCR of CDR3 regions. TCRdb processed the multiplex PCR reads anew with MiXCR; each CDR3 protein has one entry. The repertoire consists of about 350,000 distinct CDR3 sequences, with about a sixth occurring once and the leading ten covering less than 35%. The time point here: newly diagnosed GD, antithyroid drugs for less than 3 months. RNA extracted from PBMCs served as the sequencing template. The data were also submitted as part of a second study, on T cells in Graves' hyperthyroidism and ophthalmopathy.

The specimen comprised peripheral blood mononuclear cells (PBMCs), sampled at new diagnosis, from a patient treated with antithyroid drugs. The receptors here all came from a middle-aged man with Graves disease.

With respect to this clonotype: A much larger clone sits a single nucleotide away, making a read error possible. The genes are TRBV4-2 and TRBJ2-5; 7 bases line up with TRBD2. The germline V gene has CDR1 LGHNA and CDR2 YNFKEQ. The CDR3 runs to 14 residues. The CDR3: CTSSQTRGEETQYF. Written as DNA, the CDR3 is TGTACCAGCAGCCAAACCCGGGGGGAAGAGACCCAGTACTTC.

This clonotype was seen a handful of times. The chain carries TRBV27 and TRBJ2-5, with 10 bases aligning to TRBD2. CDR3 length equals 16 residues. Trimming at V came to 8 bases and at J to 5 bases, leaving 14 bases not matched to a gene. Germline CDR1 is MNHEY and CDR2 is SMNVEV (reference sequence). The CDR3 region is CASLGAGGLGYETQYF. DNA of the CDR3: TGTGCCAGCCTGGGAGCGGGGGGGCTGGGGTATGAGACCCAGTACTTC.

In its sample, this clonotype was seen a few times. The chain uses TRBV20-1 and TRBJ1-5; D perhaps matches TRBD1 (6 bases). Trimming cost V 2 bases and J 6 bases, with 14 bases left between them. Germline values: CDR1 DFQATT, CDR2 SNEGSKA (reference sequence). The CDR3 covers 14 residues. The CDR3 DNA reads as TGCAGTGCTAGAAACGGACAGATCGCTCAGCCCCAGCATTTT. Protein sequence: CSARNGQIAQPQHF.

The CDR3: CASSQEGTVSYNEQFF. The CDR3 coding sequence is TGCGCCAGCAGCCAAGAGGGGACAGTATCGTACAATGAGCAGTTCTTC. The chain links TRBV4-1 to TRBJ2-1; 7 bases map to TRBD1. Germline CDR1 is MGHRA and CDR2 is YSYEKL. V shed 0 bases and J 4 bases; nucleotides not matched to a gene: 6. The CDR3 totals 16 residues.

This clonotype has at least ten counts. The rearrangement links TRBV5-1 to TRBJ2-2; D might be TRBD1 or TRBD2, each matching 5 bases. V lost 0 bases and J 3 bases, leaving 12 bases between the germline ends. The germline CDR1 and CDR2 sequences are SGHRS and YFSETQ. The CDR3 is 16 amino acids. DNA of the CDR3: TGCGCCAGCAGCTTGGGGGACGGGTACCACACCGGGGAGCTGTTTTTT. The encoded protein is CASSLGDGYHTGELFF.

This clonotype appeared many times. The chain has TRBV12-3 or TRBV12-4 and TRBJ1-1; D may be TRBD1 (5 bases). Trimming took 3 bases from V and 3 from J, leaving 11 bases between them. CDR3 length equals 14 residues. CDR3 sequence (DNA): TGTGCCAGCAGTTTGGTACAGGCTTACACTGAAGCTTTCTTT. Translating gives CASSLVQAYTEAFF.

This clonotype has ten or more counts. This sequence joins TRBV7-3 and TRBJ2-3; 7 nucleotides match TRBD2. The CDR3 is made up of 14 amino acids. Germline CDR1 is SGHTA and CDR2 is FQGTGA. The V and J ends lost 5 bases and 3 bases, in that order; junction bases with no gene match: 5. CDR3: CASSRGLETDTQYF. The CDR3 nucleotides read TGTGCCAGCAGCCGAGGACTAGAGACAGATACGCAGTATTTT.

On this clonotype: A clone one base away is much larger, so this may be a read error. The chain joins TRBV12-3 or TRBV12-4 to TRBJ1-5; 7 bases align to TRBD1. The CDR3 length is 15 residues. DNA of the CDR3: TGTGCCAACAGTTCCTCGACAGGGCCCAGTCAGCCCCAGCATTTT. This codes for CANSSSTGPSQPQHF.

The CDR3 region is CASRPLTGGYSSYNSPLHF. In DNA, the CDR3 is TGTGCCAGCAGGCCCCTGACAGGGGGCTATAGCTCCTATAATTCACCCCTCCACTTT. J is TRBJ1-6 and V is TRBV28, with 10 bases identical to TRBD1. The germline CDR1 and CDR2 sequences are MDHEN and SYDVKM. The trim removed 6 bases at V and 0 bases at J, leaving 11 bases unmatched. The CDR3 consists of 19 residues.

This clonotype was observed at least ten times. The chain couples TRBV7-9 to TRBJ1-1; D is possibly TRBD1 (6 bases). V was cut by 3 bases and J by 4 bases, with 12 bases left in between. The CDR3 totals 14 residues. Germline CDR1 reads SEHNR; CDR2 reads FQNEAQ (reference sequence). CDR3 loop: CASSFAGVGTEAFF. CDR3 bases: TGTGCCAGCAGCTTTGCAGGGGTAGGCACTGAAGCTTTCTTT. The full variable domain, its missing parts supplied by reference TRBV7-9 and TRBJ1-1, is DTGVSQNPRHKITKRGQNVTFRCDPISEHNRLYWYRQTLGQGPEFLTYFQNEAQLEKSRLLSDRFSAERPKGSFSTLEIQRTEQGDSAMYLCASSFAGVGTEAFFGQGTRLTVV.

This clonotype was seen many times. The chain links TRBV20-1 to TRBJ1-5; 7 bases fit TRBD1. The trim removed 1 base at V and 5 bases at J, leaving 8 bases unmatched. Germline V lookup: CDR1 DFQATT, CDR2 SNEGSKA (reference sequence). This CDR3 is built from 15 residues. The CDR3 region has the DNA TGCAGTGCTAGAGCCCCACAGGGGAAAGATCAGCCCCAGCATTTT. Encoded protein: CSARAPQGKDQPQHF.

This clonotype was seen at least ten times. The chain combines TRBV12-3 or TRBV12-4 with TRBJ1-4; possibly TRBD1 for D (5 bases). V gave up 6 bases and J gave up 3 bases, with 14 bases separating them. The CDR3 extends over 15 amino acids. The CDR3 DNA reads as TGTGCCAGCAGACCCGGGGGGGAAGCTAATGAAAAACTGTTTTTT. This encodes CASRPGGEANEKLFF.

Many counts were recorded for this clonotype. V gene TRBV3-1 combines with J gene TRBJ1-4; D unresolved. Germline lookup yields CDR1 LGHDT and CDR2 YNNKEL (reference sequence). This CDR3 region has 14 residues. V dropped 4 bases and J dropped 2 bases, with 8 bases sitting between them. The CDR3 loop is CASSPLRTNEKLFF. The CDR3 DNA sequence: TGTGCCAGCAGCCCTTTACGGACTAATGAAAAACTGTTTTTT.

This clonotype was observed at least ten times. The chain is built from TRBV28 and TRBJ2-3, with 12 bases identical to TRBD2. Germline V CDR1 and CDR2: MDHEN, SYDVKM. V lost 2 bases, J lost 7 bases, and 7 bases stayed unmatched. The CDR3 covers 16 residues. CDR3 protein: CASSLLPSGGANTQYF. The CDR3 DNA sequence: TGTGCCAGCAGTTTACTCCCTAGCGGGGGGGCGAATACGCAGTATTTT.

This clonotype was observed at least ten times. The chain recombines TRBV7-2 with TRBJ2-7; 7 bases map to TRBD1. The CDR3 spans 13 residues. Germline trimming cut 2 bases from V and 12 bases from J; bases unmatched to any gene: 10. Germline CDR1 is SGHTA and CDR2 is FQGNSA. The CDR3 DNA reads TGTGCCAGCAGCTTAAATAGACAGGGTGATCCGTACTTC. Protein product: CASSLNRQGDPYF.

This clonotype has a count of ten or more. This chain connects TRBV12-3 or TRBV12-4 to TRBJ2-2; D is unclear. V lost 7 bases to trimming and J lost 1 base, with 10 bases between them. The CDR3 is 14 residues long. CDR3 in DNA: TGTGCCAGCACCCTAAGGCGGAACACCGGGGAGCTGTTTTTT. Protein: CASTLRRNTGELFF.

The chain recombines TRBV6-9 with TRBJ2-7, with D possibly TRBD1 on 6 matching bases. V was shortened by 3 bases and J by 7 bases, with 13 bases between the two germline ends. The CDR3 extends over 13 amino acids. The germline CDR1 and CDR2 sequences are MNHGY and SVAAGI. DNA of the CDR3: TGTGCCAGCAGTTACTCAGGGGTGGAGGAGCAGTACTTC. It encodes CASSYSGVEEQYF.

This clonotype occurred a few times. Written as DNA, the CDR3 is TGTGCCAGCAGTTTTATGACTGGCCAGTACCAAGAGACCCAGTACTTC. Translated: CASSFMTGQYQETQYF. The rearrangement links TRBV28 to TRBJ2-5, with no clear D. The germline V gene encodes CDR1 MDHEN and CDR2 SYDVKM. Trimming took off 3 bases at V and 0 bases at J, with 14 bases between the two ends. The CDR3 has 16 amino acids.

Ten or more counts support this clonotype. The chain links TRBV5-1 to TRBJ1-5; D is ambiguous. Germline V gives CDR1 SGHRS, CDR2 YFSETQ. V was cut by 4 bases and J by 1 base, with 6 bases left in between. CDR3 length: 13 residues. CDR3 coding DNA: TGCGCCAGCAGCAAACGGAGCAATCAGCCCCAGCATTTT. This gives the protein CASSKRSNQPQHF.

In its sample, this clonotype was seen a few times. V gene TRBV20-1 combines with J gene TRBJ2-1; D possibly corresponds to TRBD2 (5 bases). Germline V gene data show CDR1 as DFQATT and CDR2 as SNEGSKA (reference sequence). V lost 3 bases, J lost 7 bases, and 16 bases lay in between. The CDR3 covers 14 residues. The CDR3 is CSASEVARKNEQFF. Here the CDR3 DNA reads TGCAGTGCTAGTGAGGTAGCGAGAAAGAATGAGCAGTTCTTC.

This clonotype was observed at least ten times. J is TRBJ2-3 and V is TRBV20-1; D is unresolved. Trimming removed 1 base at V and 0 bases at J, with 17 bases between. CDR3 length equals 17 residues. From germline, CDR1 is DFQATT and CDR2 SNEGSKA (reference sequence). In DNA form, the CDR3 reads TGCAGTGCTAGAGTTCGTTCACCTACCCTAAGCACAGATACGCAGTATTTT. It yields the protein CSARVRSPTLSTDTQYF.

In this sample, this clonotype turned up many times. This sequence joins TRBV7-2 and TRBJ2-7, with a weak D call TRBD1 (5 bases). The CDR3 is 16 amino acids. Per germline, CDR1 SGHTA and CDR2 FQGNSA. V was clipped by 2 bases and J by 3 bases, with 17 bases between them. The CDR3 spells CASSLSGGALRYEQYF. CDR3 bases: TGTGCCAGCAGCTTATCGGGTGGGGCCCTCCGCTACGAGCAGTACTTC. The full variable domain, with the rest looked up from reference TRBV7-2 and TRBJ2-7, is GAGVSQSPSNKVTEKGKDVELRCDPISGHTALYWYRQSLGQGLEFLIYFQGNSAPDKSGLPSDRFSAERTGGSVSTLTIQRTQQEDSAVYLCASSLSGGALRYEQYFGPGTRLTVT.

This clonotype was recorded many times. This sequence joins TRBV7-2 and TRBJ2-2; D perhaps matches TRBD1 (7 bases). Germline CDR1 reads SGHTA; CDR2 reads FQGNSA. Trimming shortened V by 4 bases and J by 6 bases, and 12 bases separated the two germline ends. There are 14 residues in the CDR3. The CDR3 here is CASSWIRGAGELFF. The CDR3 DNA follows: TGTGCCAGCAGCTGGATCAGGGGGGCCGGGGAGCTGTTTTTT.